These 18 T cell receptor beta chains share one sample of origin, sequenced in a study of blood T cell repertoires in COVID-19. Assay: immunoSEQ multiplex PCR; the TCRdb copy retains only in-frame clones and omits some. The sample lists under 150,000 clones, about 91% occurring once. The sample was peripheral blood. Receptor source: a human donor in a cohort sampled during active COVID-19.

V and J are TRBV19 and TRBJ2-3, with 7 bases fitting TRBD2. V lost 4 bases and J lost 1; bases outside the gene matches: 5. Germline CDR1 and CDR2: LNHDA and SQIVND (reference sequence). CDR3 size: 15 residues. The CDR3 region is CASSTLSGGTDTQYF. CDR3 bases: TGTGCCAGTAGTACCCTAAGCGGGGGCACAGATACGCAGTATTTT.

This chain joins TRBV4-1 and TRBJ2-2; TRBD1 matches at 7 bases. Germline trimming cut 4 bases from V and 2 bases from J; bases unmatched to any gene: 13. The CDR3 covers 18 residues. CDR1 and CDR2 (germline): MGHRA, YSYEKL. This CDR3 reads CASSPEPLAGGNTGELFF. In DNA, the CDR3 is TGCGCCAGCAGCCCAGAACCGCTGGCAGGGGGAAACACCGGGGAGCTGTTTTTT.

V gene TRBV7-9 combines with J gene TRBJ1-1, with D perhaps TRBD1 (6 bases). Trimming pared 3 bases from V and 5 bases from J, leaving 16 bases between. This CDR3 contains 15 residues. From germline, CDR1 is SEHNR and CDR2 FQNEAQ (reference sequence). CDR3 loop: CASSFQLRGRTEAFF. DNA of the CDR3: TGTGCCAGCAGCTTTCAACTGCGGGGGCGAACTGAAGCTTTCTTT.

The V and J genes are TRBV28 and TRBJ2-3; 9 nucleotides line up with TRBD1. The V gene's germline CDR1 is MDHEN and CDR2 SYDVKM. The length of the CDR3 is 22 residues. V shed 3 bases, J shed 2 bases, and the junction held 24 bases outside the gene matches. The CDR3 loop is CASSFQFRGTGTASSPTDTQYF. CDR3 nucleotides: TGTGCCAGCAGTTTTCAGTTTCGAGGGACAGGGACGGCATCGTCCCCCACAGATACGCAGTATTTT.

The genes are TRBV10-2 and TRBJ1-6; 7 positions agree with TRBD1. V lost 6 bases to trimming and J lost 7 bases; unmatched junction nucleotides: 9. The CDR3 is made up of 15 amino acids. Germline CDR1 is WSHSY and CDR2 is SAAADI. DNA for the CDR3: TGCGCCAGCAGCCGATGGACAGGTTCGAATTCACCCCTCCACTTT. This encodes CASSRWTGSNSPLHF.

The chain has TRBV3-1 (or the pseudogene TRBV3-2) and TRBJ2-5, with D perhaps TRBD2 (5 bases). Germline values: CDR1 LGHDT, CDR2 YNNKEL (reference sequence). This CDR3 has 14 residues. Trimming took off 0 bases at V and 7 bases at J, with 12 bases between the two ends. The chain's CDR3 is CASSQDNEGVTQYF. CDR3 sequence (DNA): TGTGCCAGCAGCCAAGATAACGAGGGCGTGACCCAGTACTTC.

The chain recombines TRBV30 with TRBJ1-5, with TRBD1 matching 7 bases. V lost 3 bases, J lost 0 bases, and 14 bases stayed unmatched. CDR1 is GTSNPN and CDR2 is SVGIG in the germline V gene (reference sequence). CDR3 length equals 18 residues. CDR3 sequence: CAWSPPGTAYYSNQPQHF. For the CDR3, the DNA is TGTGCCTGGAGCCCCCCCGGGACAGCCTACTATAGCAATCAGCCCCAGCATTTT.

This clone was recorded once. J is TRBJ1-4 and V is TRBV5-6, with 8 positions matching TRBD1. Germline V gives CDR1 SGHDT, CDR2 YYEEEE. CDR3 length: 14 residues. Trimming removed 3 bases from V and 10 bases from J; junction bases left unmatched: 8. The DNA of the CDR3 is TGTGCCAGCAGCTACGGACAGGGAATTGGAAAACTGTTTTTT. As protein: CASSYGQGIGKLFF.

The V gene is TRBV12-3 or TRBV12-4, the J gene TRBJ2-5, with D uncertain. The CDR3 spans 13 residues. Trimming cost V 3 bases and J 1 base, with 6 bases left between them. The DNA for the CDR3 is TGTGCCAGCAGTTTTAAAGCCCAAGAGACCCAGTACTTC. The encoded protein is CASSFKAQETQYF.

The chain recombines TRBV30 with TRBJ1-1, with TRBD1 identical over 9 bases. The CDR3 length is 14 residues. Germline loops: CDR1 GTSNPN, CDR2 SVGIG (reference sequence). The junction had 11 bases not matched to a gene; V was cut back by 5 bases and J by 7 bases. In DNA, the CDR3 is TGTGCCTGGTCCACCGGGACAGGGAGGGATGAAGCTTTCTTT. This translates into CAWSTGTGRDEAFF.

The chain has TRBV28 and TRBJ1-2; 8 bases match TRBD1. From germline, CDR1 is MDHEN and CDR2 SYDVKM. The length of the CDR3 is 14 residues. V was clipped by 1 base and J by 6 bases; unmatched bases: 4. CDR3 loop: CASSLLSGGHGYTF. In DNA, the CDR3 is TGTGCCAGCAGTTTATTGTCAGGGGGCCATGGCTACACCTTC.

In this sample, this clone turned up once. The chain is built from TRBV19 and TRBJ2-1; TRBD2 is a possible D gene (6 bases). The CDR3 extends over 15 amino acids. Germline-derived CDR1 and CDR2 are LNHDA and SQIVND (reference sequence). The V end was cut by 1 base, the J end by 2 bases, with 9 bases between. The CDR3 DNA follows: TGTGCCAGTAGTATAGGCGGGGACCCCTACAATGAGCAGTTCTTC. Protein sequence: CASSIGGDPYNEQFF.

This chain links TRBV30 with TRBJ1-4; D gene unclear. Germline V lookup: CDR1 GTSNPN, CDR2 SVGIG (reference sequence). V was trimmed by 0 bases and J by 7 bases, leaving 3 bases between them. The CDR3 is 11 residues long. This CDR3 is CAWSVSEKLFF. For the CDR3, the DNA is TGTGCCTGGAGTGTTAGTGAAAAACTGTTTTTT.

This sequence joins TRBV7-6 and TRBJ2-1; 9 bases line up with TRBD1. V trimming: 5 bases; J trimming: 1 base; junction bases outside the gene matches: 6. CDR3 length: 16 amino acids. CDR1 is SGHVS, CDR2 FNYEAQ, per germline. The CDR3 spells CASSPGTGRSYNEQFF. DNA for the CDR3: TGTGCCAGCAGCCCGGGGACAGGGAGATCCTACAATGAGCAGTTCTTC.

The CDR3 DNA is TGTGCCAGCAGCGAGGAGGGACAGGGTACTGACGGGGCCTACGAGCAGTACTTC. Residues: CASSEEGQGTDGAYEQYF. J is TRBJ2-7 and V is TRBV4-2, with 9 bases that match TRBD1. The CDR3 extends over 18 amino acids. CDR1 is LGHNA, CDR2 YNFKEQ, per germline. The trim removed 5 bases at V and 2 bases at J, leaving 16 bases unmatched.

This clone showed up just once. The V call is TRBV4-2, the J call TRBJ1-5; 7 bases align to TRBD1. Trimming removed 4 bases from V and 3 bases from J; junction bases left unmatched: 6. Germline V gives CDR1 LGHNA, CDR2 YNFKEQ. The CDR3 contains 15 residues. The CDR3 loop reads CASSPQGEVNQPQHF. The CDR3 DNA sequence: TGTGCCAGCAGCCCCCAGGGGGAGGTCAATCAGCCCCAGCATTTT.

The rearrangement links TRBV5-1 to TRBJ2-5; TRBD1 aligns across 8 bases. With 4 bases clipped from V and 4 bases from J, the junction kept 15 bases outside the gene matches. This CDR3 contains 17 residues. Germline loops: CDR1 SGHRS, CDR2 YFSETQ. The CDR3 DNA sequence: TGCGCCAGCAGCCAGGCCCCTCTACAGGGGGGAGCAGAGACCCAGTACTTC. The encoded protein is CASSQAPLQGGAETQYF.

CDR3 nucleotides: TGTGCCAGCAGTTCCCTTTGGTCCGGGACACGGGGCACCGGGGAGCTGTTTTTT. This translates into CASSSLWSGTRGTGELFF. V usage is TRBV27 and J usage is TRBJ2-2; D is possibly TRBD1 (6 bases). Trimming pared 4 bases from V and 4 bases from J, leaving 22 bases between. Germline V gene sequence: CDR1 MNHEY, CDR2 SMNVEV (reference sequence). CDR3 length: 18 residues.